A single sample gave rise to the 26 T cell receptor beta chains below, sequenced in a study of blood T cell repertoires in COVID-19. The method was immunoSEQ multiplex PCR; TCRdb's version includes in-frame clones alone and lacks a portion of them. The sample includes tens of thousands of clones, around nine tenths of them seen just once. The sequencing input was peripheral blood. The receptors come from an elderly woman with acute or convalescent COVID-19.

This chain links TRBV6-1 with TRBJ1-2; no definite D call. Germline-derived CDR1 and CDR2 are MNHNS and SASEGT. Deletions cut 3 bases from V and 6 bases from J, with 17 bases between. CDR3 size: 15 residues. The CDR3, as DNA: TGTGCCAGCAGTGAGCCCGGGGATCCGAGGAATGGCTACACCTTC. Translation: CASSEPGDPRNGYTF.

This chain connects TRBV7-9 to TRBJ2-1; a possible D gene is TRBD2 (5 bases). With 3 bases removed from V and 8 bases from J, the gap between germline ends came to 11 bases. CDR3 size: 13 residues. Germline-derived CDR1 and CDR2 are SEHNR and FQNEAQ (reference sequence). CDR3 sequence reads: CASSFQLRDEQFF. In DNA, the CDR3 is TGTGCCAGCAGCTTTCAATTGAGGGATGAGCAGTTCTTC.

The chain carries TRBV27 and TRBJ2-7; TRBD1 agrees at 11 bases. The CDR3 length is 14 residues. Germline V gene sequence: CDR1 MNHEY, CDR2 SMNVEV (reference sequence). Losses at the gene ends were 4 bases for V and 5 bases for J; bases not matched to a gene: 4. CDR3 coding DNA: TGTGCCAGCAGTTCCGGGACAGGGGGGCACGAGCAGTACTTC. Amino acid sequence: CASSSGTGGHEQYF.

V gene TRBV3-1 (or the pseudogene TRBV3-2) combines with J gene TRBJ1-4; D call uncertain. The V and J ends lost 4 bases and 2 bases respectively, with 11 bases between them. The V gene's germline CDR1 is LGHDT and CDR2 YNNKEL (reference sequence). CDR3 length: 15 residues. The CDR3 region is CASSPHQYTNEKLFF. CDR3 in DNA: TGTGCCAGCAGCCCACACCAATACACTAATGAAAAACTGTTTTTT.

The J gene is TRBJ2-1, the V gene TRBV6-5; 7 positions match TRBD1. The CDR3 has 15 residues. After removal of 0 bases from V and 14 bases from J, the junction contained 13 bases not matched to a gene. Germline CDR1 reads MNHEY; CDR2 reads SVGAGI. CDR3 protein: CASSYSRGTTGREFF. The DNA for the CDR3 is TGTGCCAGCAGTTACTCGAGGGGCACGACAGGGCGGGAGTTCTTC.

This sequence joins TRBV2 and TRBJ2-6, with 8 bases fitting TRBD1. The CDR3 totals 17 residues. Germline CDR1 is SNHLY and CDR2 is FYNNEI. V shed 6 bases, J shed 1 base, and the junction held 8 bases outside the gene matches. CDR3 residues: CASSRGTGLSGANVLTF. DNA of the CDR3: TGTGCCAGCAGCCGAGGGACAGGACTATCTGGGGCCAACGTCCTGACTTTC.

The rearrangement joins TRBV4-1 to TRBJ2-5; maybe TRBD1 (9 bases). With 1 base removed from V and 8 bases from J, the gap between germline ends came to 17 bases. The CDR3 is 15 residues long. Germline V lookup: CDR1 MGHRA, CDR2 YSYEKL. The CDR3 nucleotides are TGCGCCAGCAGCCAAGCACAGGGGGCGGGGGGAACCCAGTACTTC. This encodes CASSQAQGAGGTQYF.

This clone showed up many times. This sequence joins TRBV7-9 and TRBJ1-4; tentative D call: TRBD1 (6 bases). Germline lookup yields CDR1 SEHNR and CDR2 FQNEAQ (reference sequence). V lost 1 base to trimming and J lost 6 bases, with 12 bases between them. This CDR3 region has 15 residues. Here the CDR3 reads CASSLGWDTDEKLFF. For the CDR3, the DNA is TGTGCCAGCAGCTTAGGGTGGGACACAGATGAAAAACTGTTTTTT.

This rearrangement joins TRBV5-4 to TRBJ2-3, with D possibly being TRBD1 (6 bases). CDR1 and CDR2 from the germline V gene are SGHNT and YYREEE (reference sequence). The length of the CDR3 is 13 residues. V lost 3 bases and J lost 6, with 11 bases in between. CDR3 sequence: CASSSQGVDTQYF. CDR3 sequence (DNA): TGTGCCAGCAGCTCACAGGGAGTGGATACGCAGTATTTT.

This chain joins TRBV5-8 and TRBJ1-6, with TRBD1 matching over 7 bases. CDR1 is SGHTS, CDR2 YDEGEE, per germline. Trimming removed 4 bases from V and 10 bases from J; junction bases left unmatched: 11. The CDR3 has 15 residues. The CDR3 spells CASSRSGNRGSPLHF. DNA of the CDR3: TGTGCCAGCAGCCGATCAGGAAACAGGGGATCACCCCTCCACTTT.

CDR3 in DNA: TGTGCCAGCAGCTTAGACGGGGGGACGGGACAGTTCTTC. As protein: CASSLDGGTGQFF. This chain links TRBV11-1 with TRBJ2-1; 7 bases map to TRBD2. CDR3 length: 13 residues. The germline V gene encodes CDR1 SGHAT and CDR2 FQDESV (reference sequence). The V gene end was trimmed by 1 base and the J gene end by 13 bases; junction bases not matched to a gene: 7.

The chain has TRBV6-6 and TRBJ1-4; 7 bases align to TRBD1. Germline V CDR1 and CDR2: MNHNY, SVGAGI (reference sequence). V was clipped by 5 bases and J by 5 bases; unmatched bases: 11. The CDR3 has 16 amino acids. This CDR3 is CASSPNAAGGNEKLFF. In DNA form, the CDR3 reads TGTGCCAGCAGTCCTAACGCTGCAGGGGGGAATGAAAAACTGTTTTTT.

The rearrangement joins TRBV6-6 to TRBJ1-3; D uncertain. Germline V gene data show CDR1 as MNHNY and CDR2 as SVGAGI (reference sequence). The V end lost 2 bases, the J end lost 0 bases, and 11 bases lay between the germline ends. There are 16 residues in the CDR3. The CDR3 DNA reads as TGTGCCAGCAGTTACGCGGCCGGTGGCTCTGGAAACACCATATATTTT. Translating gives CASSYAAGGSGNTIYF.

Regarding this clone: Its ends do not fully match the called genes, so a read error is possible. V and J are TRBV6-6 and TRBJ1-4, with 9 bases identical to TRBD1. This CDR3 has 15 amino acids. CDR1 and CDR2 (germline): MNHNY, SVGAGI (reference sequence). In DNA, the CDR3 is TGTGCCAGCAGTAAGGGACAGGGAACTAATGAGAAACTGTTTTTT. Protein sequence: CASSKGQGTNEKLFF.

This clone appeared a single time. The chain is built from TRBV7-9 and TRBJ1-2; D ambiguous. V lost 5 bases, J lost 2 bases, and 9 bases lay in between. From germline, CDR1 is SEHNR and CDR2 FQNEAQ (reference sequence). There are 13 residues in the CDR3. The CDR3 DNA follows: TGTGCCAGCAGCCAAGCCGGGAACTATGGCTACACCTTC. It specifies CASSQAGNYGYTF.

In its sample, this clone was seen a few times. This sequence joins TRBV19 and TRBJ1-1; weak D call: TRBD1 (5 bases). Trimming took 7 bases from V and 5 from J, leaving 17 bases between them. The CDR3 has 14 residues. Germline CDR1 LNHDA, CDR2 SQIVND (reference sequence). CDR3 coding DNA: TGTGCCAGTACCCCGGTCGGGGGTTGGACTGAAGCTTTCTTT. It specifies CASTPVGGWTEAFF.

The V gene is TRBV5-6, the J gene TRBJ2-2; the D gene is possibly TRBD2 (7 bases). From germline, CDR1 is SGHDT and CDR2 YYEEEE. V was cut by 0 bases and J by 5 bases, with 14 bases left in between. The CDR3 spans 16 residues. CDR3 region: CASSLEGGARTGELFF. CDR3 in DNA: TGTGCCAGCAGCTTGGAGGGGGGGGCGAGGACCGGGGAGCTGTTTTTT. The whole variable domain, remainder taken from reference TRBV5-6 and TRBJ2-2, is DAGVTQSPTHLIKTRGQQVTLRCSPKSGHDTVSWYQQALGQGPQFIFQYYEEEERQRGNFPDRFSGHQFPNYSSELNVNALLLGDSALYLCASSLEGGARTGELFFGEGSRLTVL.

V is TRBV7-2 and J is TRBJ2-1; a weak D match, TRBD1 (5 bases). This CDR3 has 17 residues. The ends were cut back, 1 base at V and 5 bases at J, with 18 bases in the middle. The germline V gene encodes CDR1 SGHTA and CDR2 FQGNSA. The CDR3 coding sequence is TGTGCCAGCAGCTTAGGATTAGCTCTTAGGGGAAACAATGAGCAGTTCTTC. Translation gives CASSLGLALRGNNEQFF.

The V gene is TRBV10-3, the J gene TRBJ1-2; tentatively, D is TRBD1 (5 bases). The CDR3 runs to 13 residues. Germline-derived CDR1 and CDR2 are ENHRY and SYGVKD. The V and J ends lost 4 bases and 3 bases respectively, with 9 bases between them. The CDR3 bases are TGTGCCATCAGTGGGCAGGGTGACTATGGCTACACCTTC. Amino acid sequence: CAISGQGDYGYTF.

The gene calls are TRBV5-4 and TRBJ1-1, with TRBD1 matching 9 bases. V lost 1 base, J lost 1 base, and 5 bases stayed unmatched. The germline V gene has CDR1 SGHNT and CDR2 YYREEE (reference sequence). The CDR3 has 16 amino acids. In DNA form, the CDR3 reads TGTGCCAGCAGCTTGCCCGGGACAGGGCGGAACACTGAAGCTTTCTTT. It is translated as CASSLPGTGRNTEAFF.

The chain carries TRBV11-2 and TRBJ2-1; D is possibly TRBD2 (5 bases). From germline, CDR1 is SGHAT and CDR2 FQNNGV. Deletions cut 8 bases from V and 4 bases from J, with 6 bases between. This CDR3 region has 11 residues. CDR3 amino acids: CASQRYNEQFF. CDR3 DNA sequence: TGTGCCAGCCAGCGGTACAATGAGCAGTTCTTC.

The chain recombines TRBV7-3 with TRBJ1-1; 8 bases are a match to TRBD1. V dropped 5 bases and J dropped 7; count of bases not matched to a gene: 3. The CDR3 length is 12 residues. Germline CDR1 and CDR2: SGHTA and FQGTGA. The CDR3 region has the DNA TGTGCCAGCAGCGCAGGACAGGGTGAAGCTTTCTTT. Amino acid sequence: CASSAGQGEAFF.

V gene TRBV29-1 combines with J gene TRBJ2-7; TRBD2 agrees at 12 bases. J gave up 0 bases and V 2 bases, and 8 bases lay outside the gene matches. Germline loops: CDR1 SQVTM, CDR2 ANQGSEA. The CDR3 length is 17 residues. The CDR3 is CSVELGTSGRSSYEQYF. The CDR3 nucleotides are TGCAGCGTTGAATTAGGGACTAGCGGGCGAAGCTCCTACGAGCAGTACTTC.

This sequence joins TRBV30 and TRBJ2-1, with 15 positions matching TRBD2. This CDR3 is 17 amino acids long. V was clipped by 1 base and J by 7 bases; unmatched bases: 8. From germline, CDR1 is GTSNPN and CDR2 SVGIG (reference sequence). The CDR3 DNA follows: TGTGCCTGGAGTGCCCTCCGGACTAGCGGGGGGGGTAATGAGCAGTTCTTC. Translated: CAWSALRTSGGGNEQFF.

Details on this clone: This sample includes further DNA sequences coding for the same CDR3. The chain joins TRBV2 to TRBJ2-7, with 10 bases that match TRBD2. The CDR3 runs to 14 residues. CDR1 and CDR2 from the germline V gene are SNHLY and FYNNEI. Losses at the gene ends were 6 bases for V and 0 bases for J; bases not matched to a gene: 2. DNA for the CDR3: TGTGCCAGCAGACCTAGCGGGGGCTCCTACGAGCAGTACTTC. Its protein product is CASRPSGGSYEQYF.

The CDR3: CASSLRQWADQETQYF. The CDR3 bases are TGTGCCAGCAGCCTCCGACAGTGGGCGGACCAAGAGACCCAGTACTTC. The chain uses TRBV9 and TRBJ2-5; D is perhaps TRBD1 (5 bases). Germline CDR1 reads SGDLS; CDR2 reads YYNGEE. With 4 bases removed from V and 0 bases from J, the gap between germline ends came to 16 bases. The CDR3 has 16 residues.